These T cell receptor beta chains were read from a single sample in a study of blood T cell repertoires in COVID-19. TCRdb keeps only in-frame clones here, not all; method: immunoSEQ multiplex PCR. The sample contains approximately 300,000 clones, 70% to 90% of which appear only once. The sequencing input was PBMCs or T cells enriched from blood (not recorded which). These receptors were obtained from a woman younger than 45 who had recovered from COVID-19. CDR3s leave out the opening cysteine and the closing phenylalanine or tryptophan. Size tells how often a clone was seen (once, few, many) or the class of an expanded clone, and some rows leave it out.

>TRBV5-5|TRBJ1-6|NA|13
ASSPTGTGDSPLH
>TRBV11-3|TRBJ2-1|NA|13
ASSQTSGGPDEQF
>TRBV4-2|TRBJ2-3|NA|16
ASSQGLAGALSTDTQY
>TRBV7-9|TRBJ2-3|NA|14
ASSLGTASGGDTQY
>TRBV19|TRBJ1-4|NA|16
ASSLGRDRGLWNEKLF
>TRBV4-2|TRBJ1-3|NA|13
ASSQHRASGNTIY
>TRBV2|TRBJ2-2|NA|13
ASSWTGRPTGELF
>TRBV6-7|TRBJ2-3|once|15
ASSYSPYRDLGDTQY
>TRBV4-1|TRBJ2-1|once|16
ASSQDPPGERGNNEQF
>TRBV5-6|TRBJ1-2|NA|14
ASSPGTGALFYGYT
>TRBV7-6|TRBJ2-7|once|13
ASSLEAGGSYEQY
>TRBV5-1|TRBJ1-4|few|12
ASSLDSPNEKLF
>TRBV18|TRBJ1-5|NA|13
ASSPIRGSNQPQH
>TRBV5-6|TRBJ2-7|NA|12
ASSSGGPGYEQY
>TRBV2|TRBJ2-3|NA|10
ASSGDADTQY
>TRBV28|TRBJ1-4|NA|14
ASSLVTGPENEKLF
>TRBV6-5|TRBJ2-3|NA|14
ASSYSRVQGMDTQY
>TRBV5-1|TRBJ2-5|NA|16
ASSLAGNHHRKQETQY
>TRBV5-1|TRBJ1-4|NA|12
ASSPRGPNEKLF
>TRBV7-2|TRBJ2-7|NA|14
ASRSGLAGGVYEQY
>TRBV18|TRBJ1-5|NA|13
ASSSGQASNQPQH
>TRBV10-2|TRBJ1-5|many|16
ASGNGTVPFYSNQPQH
>TRBV25-1|TRBJ1-1|once|14
ASSGPPGGAEREAF
>TRBV21-1|TRBJ1-1|NA|11
ASSQRQNTEAF
>TRBV10-3|TRBJ2-7|NA|14
AISDTGIFISYEQY
>TRBV9|TRBJ2-2|once|15
ASSAARGGANTGELF
>TRBV4-1|TRBJ2-5|NA|14
ASSQGSSGDLETQY
>TRBV10-3|TRBJ2-5|NA|11
ATETSPRETQY
>TRBV2|TRBJ1-3|NA|11
ASERDSGNTIY
>TRBV6-5|TRBJ2-2|NA|13
ASSYVGGSTGELF
>TRBV19|TRBJ1-5|NA|15
ASSISETGGFGQPQH